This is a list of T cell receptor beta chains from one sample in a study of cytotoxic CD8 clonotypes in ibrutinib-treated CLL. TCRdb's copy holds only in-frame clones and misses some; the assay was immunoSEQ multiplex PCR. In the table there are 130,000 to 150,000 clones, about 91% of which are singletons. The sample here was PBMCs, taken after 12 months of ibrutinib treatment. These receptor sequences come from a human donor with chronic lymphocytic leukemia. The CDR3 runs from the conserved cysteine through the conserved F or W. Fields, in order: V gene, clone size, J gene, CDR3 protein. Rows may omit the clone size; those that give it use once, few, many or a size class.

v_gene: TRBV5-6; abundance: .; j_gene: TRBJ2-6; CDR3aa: CASSLYAAGANVLTF
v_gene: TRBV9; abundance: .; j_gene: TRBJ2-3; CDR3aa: CASSVGVAAGGPDTQYF
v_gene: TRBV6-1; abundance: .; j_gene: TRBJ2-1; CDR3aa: CASSETSGRTLLNEQFF
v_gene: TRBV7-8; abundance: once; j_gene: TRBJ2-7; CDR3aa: CASSLRNLYEQYF
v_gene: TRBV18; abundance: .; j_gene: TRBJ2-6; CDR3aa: CASSPGDSGANVLTF
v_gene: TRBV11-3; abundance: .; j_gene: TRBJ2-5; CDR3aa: CASARGTGGAETQYF
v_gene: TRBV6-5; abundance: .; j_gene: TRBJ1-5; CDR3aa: CASSRTGVDSQHF
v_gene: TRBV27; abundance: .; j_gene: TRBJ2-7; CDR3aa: CASSSREGLSYEQYF
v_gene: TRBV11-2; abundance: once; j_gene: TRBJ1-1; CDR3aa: CASSIGARGAEAFF
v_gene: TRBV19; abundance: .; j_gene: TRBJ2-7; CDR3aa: CASSNRQGSYEQYF
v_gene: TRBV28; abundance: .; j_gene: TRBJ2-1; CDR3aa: CASSLTAGNEQFF
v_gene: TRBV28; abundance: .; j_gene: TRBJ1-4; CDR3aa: CASSPETARNEKLFF
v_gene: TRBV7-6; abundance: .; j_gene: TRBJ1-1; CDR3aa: CASSLDRGTEAFF
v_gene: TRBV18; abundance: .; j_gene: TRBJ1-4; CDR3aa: CASSLLTGEDEKLFF
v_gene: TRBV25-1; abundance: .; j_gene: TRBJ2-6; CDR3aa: CASSESGRTGANVLTF
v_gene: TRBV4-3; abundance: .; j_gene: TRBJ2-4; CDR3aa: CASSQAGMKGGGKNIQYF
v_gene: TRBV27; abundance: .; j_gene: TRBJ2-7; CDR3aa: CASRPGHLYEQYF
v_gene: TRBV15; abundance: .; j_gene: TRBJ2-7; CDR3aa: CATSRGAGEREQYF
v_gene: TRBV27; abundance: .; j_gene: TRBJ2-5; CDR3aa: CASSSDRKETQYF
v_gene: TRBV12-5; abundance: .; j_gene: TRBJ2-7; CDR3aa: CASGLVGTGSFEQYF
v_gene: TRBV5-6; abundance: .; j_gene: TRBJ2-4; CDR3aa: CASRRTTGGIQYF
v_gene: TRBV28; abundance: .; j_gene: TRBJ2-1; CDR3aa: CASSLFGGGIGEQFF
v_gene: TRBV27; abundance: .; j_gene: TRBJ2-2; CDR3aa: CASSLGPTENTGELFF
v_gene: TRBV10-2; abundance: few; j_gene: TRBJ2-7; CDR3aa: CASSVSGRDEQYF
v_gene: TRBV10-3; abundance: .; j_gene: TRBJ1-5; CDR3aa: CAISYTGGDQPQHF
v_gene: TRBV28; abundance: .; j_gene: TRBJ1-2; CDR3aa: CASSLVGGAHYGYTF
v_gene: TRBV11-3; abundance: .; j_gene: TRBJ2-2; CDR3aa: CASSIGLAVGTGELFF
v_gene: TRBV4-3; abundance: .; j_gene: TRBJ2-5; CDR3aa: CASSQDRGDETQYF
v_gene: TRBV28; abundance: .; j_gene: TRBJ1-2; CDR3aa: CASSLSLTVYGYTF
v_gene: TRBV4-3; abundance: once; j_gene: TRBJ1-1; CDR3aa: CASSAGLSNTEAFF
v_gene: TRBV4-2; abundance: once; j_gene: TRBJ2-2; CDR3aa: CASSQDLSGRASGELFF
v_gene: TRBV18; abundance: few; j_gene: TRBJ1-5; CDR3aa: CASSPPAVTQPQHF
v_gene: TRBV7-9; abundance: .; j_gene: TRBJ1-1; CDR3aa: CASSPGGGTEAFF
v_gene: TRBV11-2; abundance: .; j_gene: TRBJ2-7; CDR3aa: CASSLGRILDEQYF
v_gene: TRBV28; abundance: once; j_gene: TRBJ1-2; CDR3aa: CASRWGQGIIGGYTF
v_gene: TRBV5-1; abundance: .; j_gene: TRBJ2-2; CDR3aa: CASSIGNTGELFF
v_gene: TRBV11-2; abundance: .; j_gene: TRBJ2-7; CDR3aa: CASSLTTGTTYEQYF
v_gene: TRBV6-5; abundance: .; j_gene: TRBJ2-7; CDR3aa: CASRSRDGTYEQYF
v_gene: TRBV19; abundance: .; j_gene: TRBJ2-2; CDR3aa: CASSDRVEPAGELFF
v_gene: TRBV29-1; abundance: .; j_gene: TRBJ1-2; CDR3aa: CSATGGLNYGYTF
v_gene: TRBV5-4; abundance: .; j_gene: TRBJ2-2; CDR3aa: CASSLELPANTGELFF
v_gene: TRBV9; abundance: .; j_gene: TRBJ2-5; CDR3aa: CASSVEGRATQETQYF
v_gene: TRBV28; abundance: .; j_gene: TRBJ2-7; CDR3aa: CASSTSGTASSYEQYF
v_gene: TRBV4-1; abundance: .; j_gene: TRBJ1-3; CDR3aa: CASSQDAGGDNSGNTIYF
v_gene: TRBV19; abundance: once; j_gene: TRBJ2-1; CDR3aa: CASSMGGGNYNEQFF
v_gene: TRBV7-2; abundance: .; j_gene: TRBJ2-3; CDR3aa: CASSPLSTTDTQYF
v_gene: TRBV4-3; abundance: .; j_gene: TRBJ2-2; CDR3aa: CASSQDGVVDTGELFF
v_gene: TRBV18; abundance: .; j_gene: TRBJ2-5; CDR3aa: CASSPRAGQETQYF
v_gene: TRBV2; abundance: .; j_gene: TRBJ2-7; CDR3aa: CASSEEKSYEQYF